This T cell receptor beta chain was captured in a study of CD8+ T cells in alopecia areata (dated by TCRdb to 2017 to 2018). In the study overall: The treated patients took part in an open-label pilot trial in which moderate-to-severe alopecia areata was treated with oral tofacitinib at 5 to 10 mg twice daily. Tofacitinib was administered for 6 to 18 months, and 6 months of follow-up off drug were then conducted to assess delayed response and recurrence. In treated patients, disease severity was measured using the SALT score, which gives the percentage of scalp surface area affected. The study used high-throughput TCRbeta sequencing to examine T cell clonal expansion in alopecia areata, in both the C3H/HeJ mouse model and human patients. In humans, TCRbeta sequencing was performed on scalp tissue and on sorted CD4+ and CD8+ peripheral blood T cells from healthy controls and from patients with patchy or totalis/universalis alopecia areata. Biopsies were taken from tofacitinib-treated patients at baseline and again at 4 and 24 weeks into treatment, and several of those patients also had a later scalp biopsy. Clonality in the scalp was compared among normal scalp (n=4), patchy alopecia areata scalp (n=8), and alopecia totalis/universalis scalp (n=8). RNA came from the PAXgene miRNA kit for fixed scalp, the miRNeasy kit for PBMCs, and the RNeasy kit for mouse skin. immunoSEQ multiplex PCR using 35 Vbeta forward primers and 13 Jbeta reverse primers was used to amplify TCRbeta CDR3 regions.

What the authors observed across the whole study: Because the treated cohort was small and had just a single nonresponder, larger studies are needed to establish links between baseline CD8+ expansion and response. Compared with normal scalp, lesional scalp, particularly in alopecia totalis/universalis, had higher clonality and more expanded CD8+ clones, which suggests antigenic drive. Scalp TCR repertoire analysis is complicated because resident alphabeta T cells in normal human skin are also sequenced, whereas mouse skin is dominated by gammadelta T cells. Scalp clonality and the number of expanded CD8+ clones among the top 100 scalp clones were significantly decreased by tofacitinib. TCR sequences shared between patients were less clear than in mice, possibly partly because of HLA diversity in the patient population. Many expanded lesional clones persisted in scalp and blood during tofacitinib treatment, which may partly explain relapse after stopping treatment.

What this sample's time point label stands for: roughly 24 weeks on oral tofacitinib. The meaning of the sample's treatment or condition label: oral pan-JAK inhibitor, 5-10 mg twice daily. Lesional scalp punch biopsies and peripheral blood were obtained from alopecia areata patients. PBMCs were separated by density centrifugation and stained for CD3, CD4 and CD8, after which CD4+ and CD8+ T cells were sorted on a FACSAria. The library was prepared using the immunoSEQ multiplex PCR assay. To provide template for TCR sequencing, every sample had RNA extracted and reverse transcribed into cDNA. SuperScript III was used to make first-strand cDNA, primed with a 2:1 mix of oligo-dT and random hexamers. A synthetic immune receptor repertoire was used to measure amplification bias, and any remaining bias was corrected computationally. Turning to the authors' computational methods: Raw reads were preprocessed to remove errors, and CDR3 was defined by IMGT conventions from the conserved cysteine to phenylalanine. Clonality was computed as 1 minus the Shannon entropy, with the entropy normalized by log2 of the number of productive unique TCRs. CD4 or CD8 identity of scalp clones was inferred by cross-referencing scalp TCRbeta sequences with sorted blood CD4 and CD8 repertoires. TCRdb provides this immuneACCESS table in a form limited to in-frame rearrangements. Some clones are lacking; in checked studies, under half of them reflect an unresolved V gene, and why the rest are absent is not known. Clone size and V and J calls were adopted from that table, with D and trimming inferred from the DNA. Within this sample are some 42,000 clones, with around nine tenths of them counted one time only. The top ten hold 15% to 20% of the sample.

Counted from cysteine to phenylalanine, this CDR3 has 11 amino acids. Left in the record is the CDR3 DNA by itself, 33 bases read in frame from the first base. The germline V gene (reference sequence) sets CDR1 to MNHEY and CDR2 to SMNVEV. Trimming removed 3 bases from V and 11 bases from J, leaving 10 bases between the germline ends. Points on this clone: Its antigen has not been determined. Within one base of it there is no much larger clone, and no base qualities were kept.

This TCR was sampled from a human donor with alopecia areata. The chain is made from TRBV27 and TRBJ2-5; TRBD1 is a weak D gene call, 5 bases matching. The specimen was CD8+ T cells sorted from blood, collected at week 24, from a patient treated with tofacitinib. The DNA sequence follows: TGTGCCAGCAGTTTGGGGCGGAAGCAGTACTTC. Protein translation: CASSLGRKQYF.